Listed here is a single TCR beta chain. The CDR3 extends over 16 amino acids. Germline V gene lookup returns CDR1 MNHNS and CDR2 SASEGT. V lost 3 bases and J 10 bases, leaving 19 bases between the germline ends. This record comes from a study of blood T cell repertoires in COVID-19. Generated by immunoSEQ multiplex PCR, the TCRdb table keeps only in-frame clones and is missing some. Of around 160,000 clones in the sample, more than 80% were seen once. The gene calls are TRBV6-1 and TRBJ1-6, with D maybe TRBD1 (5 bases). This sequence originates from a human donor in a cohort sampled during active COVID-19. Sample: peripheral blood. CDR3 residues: CASSESGLYGGSPLHF. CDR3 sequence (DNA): TGTGCCAGCAGTGAGTCAGGGCTGTATGGCGGATCACCCCTCCACTTT.